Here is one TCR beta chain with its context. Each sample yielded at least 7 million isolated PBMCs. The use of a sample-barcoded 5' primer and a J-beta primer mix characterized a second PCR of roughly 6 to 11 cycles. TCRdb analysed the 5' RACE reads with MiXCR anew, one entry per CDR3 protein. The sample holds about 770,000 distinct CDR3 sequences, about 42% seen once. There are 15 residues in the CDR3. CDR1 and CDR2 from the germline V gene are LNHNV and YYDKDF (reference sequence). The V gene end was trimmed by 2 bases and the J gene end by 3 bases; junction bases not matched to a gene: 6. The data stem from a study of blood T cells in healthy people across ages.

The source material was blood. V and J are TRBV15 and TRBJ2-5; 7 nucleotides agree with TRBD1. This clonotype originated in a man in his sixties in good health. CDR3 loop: CATSRSGQPKETQYF. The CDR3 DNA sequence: TGTGCCACCAGCAGATCGGGACAGCCTAAAGAGACCCAGTACTTC.